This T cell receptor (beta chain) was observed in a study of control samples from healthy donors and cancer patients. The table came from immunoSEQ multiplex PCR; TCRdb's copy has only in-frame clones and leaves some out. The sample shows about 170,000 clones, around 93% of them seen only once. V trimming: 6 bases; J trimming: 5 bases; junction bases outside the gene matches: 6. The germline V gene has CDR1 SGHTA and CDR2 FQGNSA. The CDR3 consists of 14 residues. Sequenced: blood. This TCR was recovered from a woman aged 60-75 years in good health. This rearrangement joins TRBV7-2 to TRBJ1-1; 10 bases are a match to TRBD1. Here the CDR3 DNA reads TGTGCCAGCAGTCCACGGACAGGGGGGACTGAAGCTTTCTTT. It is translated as CASSPRTGGTEAFF.